This T cell receptor (beta chain) came from a study of cytomegalovirus exposure and HLA in healthy donors. Primers included in the PCR were 60 Vbeta and 13 Jbeta primers. Here immunoSEQ multiplex PCR was the method, and the copy in TCRdb shows in-frame clones only, minus some. The sample gives around 99,000 clones, around 80% of which show up once; under 3.5% is in the top ten. Deletions cut 3 bases from V and 10 bases from J, with 7 bases between. CDR1 and CDR2 (germline): SGHDN, FVKESK. This CDR3 contains 11 residues. The sequencing input was PBMCs. The receptor was isolated from a man younger than 45 in good health and CMV-seropositive. V usage is TRBV14 and J usage is TRBJ2-1; D unclear. Written as DNA, the CDR3 is TGTGCCAGCAGCCAGTATGAGGAGCAGTTCTTC. Its translation is CASSQYEEQFF.